The 23 T cell receptor beta chains reported below all come from one sample, sequenced in a study of T cells in Graves' hyperthyroidism and ophthalmopathy. Amplification of TCR beta CDR3 regions used RNA as the template. Initially, a first-round RT-PCR of the TCR CDR3 employed the HTBI primer set. TCRdb passed the multiplex PCR reads through MiXCR, listing each CDR3 protein once. This table holds around 580,000 distinct CDR3 sequences, around 15% found once. The sequenced sample was blood. The receptors come from a woman aged 18-35 years with Graves' hyperthyroidism.

This clonotype appeared many times. The CDR3 region is CSVEDLQGGTGAYYEQYF. The CDR3 nucleotides are TGCAGCGTTGAAGATCTTCAGGGTGGGACAGGGGCGTACTACGAGCAGTACTTC. This rearrangement joins TRBV29-1 to TRBJ2-7, with 10 bases lining up with TRBD1. The junction had 14 bases not matched to a gene; V was cut back by 0 bases and J by 3 bases. The germline V gene encodes CDR1 SQVTM and CDR2 ANQGSEA. This CDR3 region has 18 residues.

CDR3 in amino acids: CASSTSRTGSRYGYTF. The CDR3 DNA reads as TGTGCCAGCAGTACCTCACGGACAGGGAGTCGCTATGGCTACACCTTC. This chain uses TRBV27 with TRBJ1-2, with TRBD1 matching over 8 bases. From germline, CDR1 is MNHEY and CDR2 SMNVEV (reference sequence). V was clipped by 5 bases and J by 4 bases; unmatched bases: 12. This CDR3 has 16 residues.

This clonotype was counted many times. The chain recombines TRBV11-3 with TRBJ2-2; no reliable D call. Trimming left V 4 bases short and J 1 base short, with 4 bases between. The CDR3 spans 13 residues. The germline CDR1 and CDR2 sequences are SGHNT and YENEEA. The CDR3 nucleotides read TGTGCCAGCAGCTATAGGAACACCGGGGAGCTGTTTTTT. Translation: CASSYRNTGELFF.

CDR3 nucleotides: TGCGCCAGCAGCTTCGCTGTGGGACTAGGTGCCAATGAGCAGTTCTTC. Its protein is CASSFAVGLGANEQFF. The V gene is TRBV5-1, the J gene TRBJ2-1, with 8 bases fitting TRBD2. J lost 6 bases, V lost 2 bases, and 10 bases had no gene match. CDR3 length: 16 residues. CDR1 is SGHRS, CDR2 YFSETQ, per germline.

The chain has TRBV20-1 and TRBJ2-7; no definite D call. The CDR3 consists of 12 residues. The V gene's germline CDR1 is DFQATT and CDR2 SNEGSKA (reference sequence). V lost 8 bases, J lost 0 bases, and 11 bases lay in between. The CDR3 DNA reads TGCAGTTGGGCCCGCCCCTCCTACGAGCAGTACTTC. It codes for CSWARPSYEQYF.

This clonotype was found many times. The V call is TRBV7-2, the J call TRBJ1-1, with D possibly matching TRBD1 (5 bases). This CDR3 has 16 residues. The germline V and J ends were trimmed by 5 bases and 1 base, with 17 bases remaining between them. The germline V gene encodes CDR1 SGHTA and CDR2 FQGNSA. The CDR3: CASSTPVGAENTEAFF. Here the CDR3 DNA reads TGTGCCAGCAGCACCCCCGTAGGGGCGGAGAACACTGAAGCTTTCTTT.

The CDR3 sequence: CASRFLGFPEDEQFF. The CDR3 DNA reads TGTGCCAGCAGGTTTCTAGGCTTCCCGGAGGATGAGCAGTTCTTC. This chain links TRBV7-2 with TRBJ2-1; tentative D call: TRBD2 (5 bases). Germline lookup yields CDR1 SGHTA and CDR2 FQGNSA. V was clipped by 6 bases and J by 8 bases, with 20 bases between them. This CDR3 spans 15 amino acids.

This clonotype was seen a handful of times. The rearrangement joins TRBV11-2 to TRBJ2-1; 10 positions agree with TRBD2. The trim removed 4 bases at V and 10 bases at J, leaving 13 bases unmatched. The CDR3 is 16 residues long. CDR1 and CDR2 from the germline V gene are SGHAT and FQNNGV. CDR3 amino acids: CASSSSGTSAKREQFF. CDR3 in DNA: TGTGCCAGCAGCTCCTCCGGGACTAGCGCCAAACGGGAGCAGTTCTTC.

The sample holds a few counts of this clonotype. V usage is TRBV6-2 or TRBV6-3 and J usage is TRBJ1-5; 12 bases map to TRBD1. Germline CDR1 reads MNHEY; CDR2 reads SVGEGT. Losses at the gene ends were 6 bases for V and 6 bases for J; bases not matched to a gene: 12. The CDR3 is made up of 17 amino acids. The CDR3 region is CASRARGDRGRGQPQHF. Written as DNA, the CDR3 is TGTGCCAGCAGAGCCCGGGGGGACAGGGGGCGAGGTCAGCCCCAGCATTTT.

This clonotype was picked up a small number of times. The rearrangement uses TRBV20-1 and TRBJ2-5, with unresolved D. V was cut by 5 bases and J by 11 bases, with 15 bases left in between. The CDR3 covers 11 residues. CDR1 and CDR2 from the germline V gene are DFQATT and SNEGSKA (reference sequence). CDR3 DNA: TGCAGTGCTGAGGCCCCAAGAGAGCAGTACTTC. It is translated as CSAEAPREQYF.

The V call is TRBV10-3, the J call TRBJ2-5, with D possibly being TRBD1 (5 bases). V lost 4 bases and J lost 1, with 13 bases in between. From germline, CDR1 is ENHRY and CDR2 SYGVKD. CDR3 length equals 15 residues. CDR3 loop: CAISGSDRSQETQYF. CDR3 DNA sequence: TGTGCCATCAGTGGCAGTGACAGAAGCCAAGAGACCCAGTACTTC.

This chain connects TRBV4-1 to TRBJ2-7, with 10 bases lining up with TRBD1. V was pared by 3 bases and J by 2 bases, with 4 bases of the junction left unmatched. Germline V gene sequence: CDR1 MGHRA, CDR2 YSYEKL. The CDR3 runs to 15 residues. The CDR3 spells CASSQVGQGTYEQYF. In DNA, the CDR3 is TGCGCCAGCAGCCAGGTGGGACAGGGGACCTACGAGCAGTACTTC.

This clonotype was seen ten or more times. The junction departs from the called germline gene at one end, perhaps through a read error. CDR3 sequence: CASTDLRWDSPLHF. CDR3 coding DNA: TGTGCCAGCACGGATTTGCGCTGGGATTCCCCCCTCCACTTT. The V call is TRBV5-5, the J call TRBJ1-6; D is unclear. Germline V gives CDR1 SGHKS, CDR2 YYEKEE (reference sequence). The CDR3 runs 14 residues.

A note on this clonotype: A read error may produce the germline difference seen at one junction end. J is TRBJ2-2 and V is TRBV20-1; D may be TRBD1 (5 bases). Germline V gene data show CDR1 as DFQATT and CDR2 as SNEGSKA (reference sequence). The CDR3 has 10 amino acids. The CDR3 loop is CSARITTEVF. The DNA of the CDR3 is TGCAGTGCTAGAATAACGACAGAAGTTTTT.

This clonotype was counted ten times or more. This rearrangement joins TRBV28 to TRBJ2-3; D may be TRBD2 (5 bases). The V gene lost 6 bases and the J gene lost 1 base, with 11 bases spanning the gap. Germline V lookup: CDR1 MDHEN, CDR2 SYDVKM. The CDR3 extends over 14 amino acids. Written as DNA, the CDR3 is TGTGCCAGCAGCGATCGGGGTCGCACAGATACGCAGTATTTT. This encodes CASSDRGRTDTQYF.

Ten or more counts support this clonotype. The junction shows a germline mismatch at one end, possibly a read error. The chain is built from TRBV12-3 or TRBV12-4 and TRBJ2-7, with D perhaps given as TRBD1 or TRBD2 (5 bases each). The CDR3 is made up of 16 amino acids. The CDR3 nucleotides are TGTGCCAGCAGTCTAGCCGAGAGTCAGGGCTCCTACGAGCAGTACTTC. Protein product: CASSLAESQGSYEQYF.

This clonotype has at least ten counts. The V gene is TRBV6-2 or TRBV6-3, the J gene TRBJ2-1, with 13 bases that match TRBD2. Germline lookup yields CDR1 MNHEY and CDR2 SVGEGT. The CDR3 is made up of 16 amino acids. Unmatched junction bases numbered 5, after V lost 2 bases and J lost 7 bases. The CDR3, as DNA: TGTGCCAGCAGTTACACTGTACTAGCGGGAGGGAATGAGCAGTTCTTC. It yields the protein CASSYTVLAGGNEQFF.

This clonotype appeared a few times. V is TRBV20-1 and J is TRBJ2-5; 8 bases are shared with TRBD2. The CDR3 is 14 residues long. J gave up 0 bases and V 1 base, and 1 base lay outside the gene matches. The germline CDR1 and CDR2 sequences are DFQATT and SNEGSKA (reference sequence). The CDR3 sequence: CSARGGRYQETQYF. The CDR3 DNA reads as TGCAGTGCTAGAGGCGGGAGGTACCAAGAGACCCAGTACTTC.

The chain uses TRBV12-3 or TRBV12-4 and TRBJ2-3; 7 bases fit TRBD1. The CDR3 contains 18 residues. After removal of 3 bases from V and 1 base from J, the junction contained 13 bases not matched to a gene. The CDR3 sequence: CASSFTGTELAGTDTQYF. The DNA for the CDR3 is TGTGCCAGCAGTTTTACAGGGACAGAGCTAGCAGGCACAGATACGCAGTATTTT.

V usage is TRBV29-1 and J usage is TRBJ2-3; no clear D gene. Trimming left V 1 base short and J 1 base short, with 12 bases between. Germline V gene data show CDR1 as SQVTM and CDR2 as ANQGSEA. CDR3 length: 15 amino acids. CDR3 sequence: CSVEVSNSRTDTQYF. The CDR3 coding sequence is TGCAGCGTTGAAGTGTCTAACAGCCGCACAGATACGCAGTATTTT.

This clonotype was seen at least ten times. The CDR3 DNA reads TGTGCCAGCAGCTCAGCGGGAGGGCTTTACAATGAGCAGTTCTTC. Residues: CASSSAGGLYNEQFF. This rearrangement joins TRBV7-2 to TRBJ2-1; the match to TRBD2 covers 10 bases. Germline lookup yields CDR1 SGHTA and CDR2 FQGNSA. The CDR3 covers 15 residues. V shed 4 bases and J 4 bases; nucleotides not matched to a gene: 4.

This clonotype was observed at least ten times. The rearrangement joins TRBV7-9 to TRBJ1-5; D is unclear. Germline CDR1 SEHNR, CDR2 FQNEAQ (reference sequence). The CDR3 runs to 12 residues. The ends were cut back, 3 bases at V and 6 bases at J, with 6 bases in the middle. In DNA form, the CDR3 reads TGTGCCAGCAGCTTGAAGAGTCAGCCCCAGCATTTT. It codes for CASSLKSQPQHF.

V and J are TRBV7-9 and TRBJ2-5; TRBD2 aligns across 7 bases. Germline-derived CDR1 and CDR2 are SEHNR and FQNEAQ (reference sequence). The CDR3 covers 15 residues. V dropped 3 bases and J dropped 2; count of bases not matched to a gene: 6. The DNA for the CDR3 is TGTGCCAGCAGCTTCGGGAGGCCAGGACAAGAGACCCAGTACTTC. It translates to CASSFGRPGQETQYF.